These 28 T cell receptor beta chains were sequenced from one sample in a study of cytomegalovirus exposure and HLA in healthy donors. PCR used 60 Vbeta primers and 13 Jbeta primers. Profiling relied on immunoSEQ multiplex PCR, and the TCRdb table lists in-frame clones only, not all of them. This sample has under 250,000 clones, with 70% to 80% found just once. The material sequenced was PBMCs. Receptors originate from a man aged 30-40 years in good health and CMV-seronegative.

This chain uses TRBV11-2 with TRBJ2-7; TRBD2 aligns across 13 bases. The V segment lost 5 bases and the J segment 6 bases; nucleotides outside the gene matches: 10. The CDR3 is 16 amino acids. The V gene's germline CDR1 is SGHAT and CDR2 FQNNGV. The CDR3 DNA reads as TGTGCCAGCAGCCAACTAGCGGGAGGGCCGTTCAGCGAGCAGTACTTC. Its protein is CASSQLAGGPFSEQYF.

This chain links TRBV7-9 with TRBJ2-5; possible D gene TRBD2, 6 bases. Trimming pared 3 bases from V and 7 bases from J, leaving 12 bases between. There are 13 residues in the CDR3. Germline V gives CDR1 SEHNR, CDR2 FQNEAQ (reference sequence). CDR3 sequence reads: CASSLAGKVTQYF. In nucleotides, the CDR3 is TGTGCCAGCAGCTTGGCGGGGAAGGTGACCCAGTACTTC.

V gene TRBV10-3 combines with J gene TRBJ1-2; no definite D call. V was trimmed by 11 bases and J by 1 base, leaving 11 bases between them. The germline gives CDR1 ENHRY, CDR2 SYGVKD. CDR3 length equals 12 residues. The CDR3 protein is CASKRDNYGYTF. The CDR3 bases are TGTGCCTCAAAAAGAGATAACTATGGCTACACCTTC.

The rearrangement links TRBV7-9 to TRBJ2-2; D remains ambiguous. This CDR3 contains 12 residues. Germline-derived CDR1 and CDR2 are SEHNR and FQNEAQ (reference sequence). Trimming removed 3 bases from V and 6 bases from J, with 5 bases in between. The CDR3 sequence is CASSFSSGELFF. For the CDR3, the DNA is TGTGCCAGCAGCTTCTCGTCCGGGGAGCTGTTTTTT.

This chain joins TRBV15 and TRBJ2-7, with 11 positions matching TRBD2. V dropped 0 bases and J dropped 7; count of bases not matched to a gene: 5. Germline V CDR1 and CDR2: LNHNV, YYDKDF (reference sequence). The CDR3 runs to 15 residues. The CDR3 region has the DNA TGTGCCACCAGCAGAGATCTAGCGGGAGGAGGGGAGCAGTACTTC. Translation gives CATSRDLAGGGEQYF.

This clone was observed a single time. The chain joins TRBV5-1 to TRBJ2-1, with 9 positions matching TRBD2. Unmatched junction bases numbered 8, after V lost 2 bases and J lost 5 bases. This CDR3 comprises 16 residues. The germline V gene has CDR1 SGHRS and CDR2 YFSETQ. The CDR3 sequence: CASSLLSGSQNNEQFF. The CDR3 DNA sequence: TGCGCCAGCAGCTTACTTAGCGGGAGCCAGAACAATGAGCAGTTCTTC.

The count of this clone is one. The chain links TRBV2 to TRBJ2-5, with TRBD1 matching 8 bases. The ends lost 6 bases at V and 4 bases at J; junction bases unmatched: 10. Germline loops: CDR1 SNHLY, CDR2 FYNNEI. The CDR3 runs 15 residues. CDR3 protein: CASSLGQGLRETQYF. As DNA, the CDR3 is TGTGCCAGCAGCCTCGGACAGGGCCTTCGAGAGACCCAGTACTTC. Variable domain in full (rest from reference TRBV2 and TRBJ2-5): EPEVTQTPSHQVTQMGQEVILRCVPISNHLYFYWYRQILGQKVEFLVSFYNNEISEKSEIFDDQFSVERPDGSNFTLKIRSTKLEDSAMYFCASSLGQGLRETQYFGPGTRLLVL.

CDR3 sequence reads: CAISGGTGNYEQYF. The CDR3 bases are TGTGCCATCAGTGGGGGAACAGGGAACTACGAGCAGTACTTC. V is TRBV10-3 and J is TRBJ2-7; D perhaps matches TRBD1 (6 bases). V lost 4 bases and J lost 3, with 13 bases in between. In germline, CDR1 is ENHRY, CDR2 SYGVKD. The CDR3 totals 14 residues.

This clone was found a few times. The V gene is TRBV19, the J gene TRBJ2-2; 8 bases align to TRBD2. V trimming: 7 bases; J trimming: 3 bases; junction bases outside the gene matches: 16. The CDR3 runs 18 residues. The germline V gene has CDR1 LNHDA and CDR2 SQIVND (reference sequence). The CDR3 here is CASTPRSGLVAYTGELFF. CDR3 DNA sequence: TGTGCCAGTACCCCGCGATCGGGACTAGTTGCGTACACCGGGGAGCTGTTTTTT.

The J gene is TRBJ2-5, the V gene TRBV2; TRBD2 aligns across 9 bases. This CDR3 spans 16 amino acids. Germline CDR1 and CDR2: SNHLY and FYNNEI. The junction had 4 bases not matched to a gene; V was cut back by 2 bases and J by 0 bases. The CDR3 sequence: CASSEPREGYQETQYF. Written as DNA, the CDR3 is TGTGCCAGCAGTGAACCGCGGGAGGGTTACCAAGAGACCCAGTACTTC.

The chain combines TRBV30 with TRBJ1-4; 7 nucleotides match TRBD1. The junction had 4 bases not matched to a gene; V was cut back by 4 bases and J by 5 bases. The CDR3 totals 13 residues. Germline V gene sequence: CDR1 GTSNPN, CDR2 SVGIG (reference sequence). DNA for the CDR3: TGTGCCTGGACCGGGACAGCAAATGAAAAACTGTTTTTT. Translating it yields CAWTGTANEKLFF.

The rearrangement links TRBV5-1 to TRBJ2-7; D ambiguous. This CDR3 is 13 amino acids long. The germline V and J ends were trimmed by 0 bases and 3 bases, with 7 bases remaining between them. Germline V lookup: CDR1 SGHRS, CDR2 YFSETQ. The CDR3 loop reads CASSLETIYEQYF. For the CDR3, the DNA is TGCGCCAGCAGCTTGGAGACAATCTACGAGCAGTACTTC.

The chain joins TRBV6-1 to TRBJ1-1; D remains ambiguous. Germline CDR1 and CDR2: MNHNS and SASEGT. The CDR3 consists of 14 residues. With 6 bases removed from V and 1 base from J, the gap between germline ends came to 12 bases. CDR3 sequence reads: CASSEVGTNTEAFF. The DNA of the CDR3 is TGTGCCAGCAGCGAGGTAGGCACGAACACTGAAGCTTTCTTT.

The rearrangement links TRBV5-4 to TRBJ1-4, with D perhaps matching TRBD1 (6 bases). Trimming shortened V by 0 bases and J by 8 bases, and 11 bases separated the two germline ends. The germline V gene has CDR1 SGHNT and CDR2 YYREEE (reference sequence). The CDR3 sequence is 14 residues long. The chain's CDR3 is CASSLEQGREKLFF. The CDR3, as DNA: TGTGCCAGCAGCTTGGAACAGGGAAGGGAAAAACTGTTTTTT.

The table lists this clone with a count of one. J is TRBJ1-1 and V is TRBV7-3; D gene unclear. The CDR3 extends over 13 amino acids. From germline, CDR1 is SGHTA and CDR2 FQGTGA. V was pared by 3 bases and J by 1 base, with 6 bases between. Written as DNA, the CDR3 is TGTGCCAGCAGCTTGTACGGGAACACTGAAGCTTTCTTT. Translated: CASSLYGNTEAFF.

The genes are TRBV27 and TRBJ2-1, with 9 bases matching TRBD2. Per the germline V gene, CDR1 is MNHEY and CDR2 is SMNVEV (reference sequence). The CDR3 has 16 amino acids. The trim removed 9 bases at V and 4 bases at J, leaving 13 bases unmatched. CDR3 in amino acids: CASRPGLAGSYNEQFF. The CDR3 nucleotides read TGTGCCAGTCGCCCGGGTCTAGCGGGATCTTACAATGAGCAGTTCTTC.

The J gene is TRBJ2-7, the V gene TRBV18, with TRBD2 identical over 12 bases. Germline assignment: CDR1 KGHSH and CDR2 LQKENI. CDR3 length: 18 residues. V dropped 2 bases and J dropped 5; count of bases not matched to a gene: 13. The CDR3 DNA is TGTGCCAGCTCACCATTATCGAGACTAGCGGGAGACGGGGACGAGCAGTACTTC. Its protein product is CASSPLSRLAGDGDEQYF.

The chain links TRBV2 to TRBJ2-5, with TRBD1 matching over 7 bases. The CDR3 is 17 residues long. V lost 6 bases, J lost 2 bases, and 15 bases stayed unmatched. The germline CDR1 and CDR2 sequences are SNHLY and FYNNEI. This CDR3 is CASRRTGGLWSQETQYF. The CDR3 nucleotides read TGTGCCAGCAGAAGGACAGGCGGACTGTGGTCACAAGAGACCCAGTACTTC.

The chain joins TRBV5-1 to TRBJ2-7, with TRBD1 matching over 7 bases. Germline-derived CDR1 and CDR2 are SGHRS and YFSETQ. Losses at the gene ends were 1 base for V and 2 bases for J; bases not matched to a gene: 3. The CDR3 spans 14 residues. The CDR3 nucleotides are TGCGCCAGCAGCTTGAGGGGGCCAACCTACGAGCAGTACTTC. Its protein product is CASSLRGPTYEQYF. The entire variable domain, with the rest obtained from reference TRBV5-1 and TRBJ2-7, is as follows: KAGVTQTPRYLIKTRGQQVTLSCSPISGHRSVSWYQQTPGQGLQFLFEYFSETQRNKGNFPGRFSGRQFSNSRSEMNVSTLELGDSALYLCASSLRGPTYEQYFGPGTRLTVT.

The chain combines TRBV4-1 with TRBJ1-2, with D possibly matching TRBD1 (5 bases). Germline CDR1 and CDR2: MGHRA and YSYEKL. V was clipped by 3 bases and J by 6 bases, with 23 bases between them. This CDR3 has 17 residues. In DNA form, the CDR3 reads TGCGCCAGCAGCCAGCCCAGGGAGGGACCCAGACGGGATGGCTACACCTTC. Translated, it gives CASSQPREGPRRDGYTF.

The rearrangement joins TRBV5-1 to TRBJ1-1; D is uncertain. Trimming cost V 1 base and J 1 base, with 11 bases left between them. From germline, CDR1 is SGHRS and CDR2 YFSETQ. CDR3 length equals 15 residues. The CDR3 DNA reads as TGCGCCAGCAGCTTGAGGCAGAGCGGGAACACTGAAGCTTTCTTT. This translates into CASSLRQSGNTEAFF.

A single count supports this clone. The chain combines TRBV9 with TRBJ2-3; 11 nucleotides align to TRBD2. V gave up 0 bases and J gave up 5 bases; unmatched junction bases: 5. In germline, CDR1 is SGDLS, CDR2 YYNGEE. The CDR3 sequence is 16 residues long. The chain's CDR3 is CASSVAGLAGQDTQYF. The CDR3 DNA is TGTGCCAGCAGCGTAGCTGGACTAGCGGGTCAAGATACGCAGTATTTT. The full variable domain, its missing parts supplied by reference TRBV9 and TRBJ2-3, is DSGVTQTPKHLITATGQRVTLRCSPRSGDLSVYWYQQSLDQGLQFLIQYYNGEERAKGNILERFSAQQFPDLHSELNLSSLELGDSALYFCASSVAGLAGQDTQYFGPGTRLTVL.

This chain joins TRBV9 and TRBJ2-3; 10 bases match TRBD2. CDR3 length equals 17 residues. The V gene end was trimmed by 3 bases and the J gene end by 4 bases; junction bases not matched to a gene: 11. The V gene's germline CDR1 is SGDLS and CDR2 YYNGEE. CDR3 DNA: TGTGCCAGCAGCGAGTCTCCTAGCGGGAGAGAGGCAGATACGCAGTATTTT. Protein sequence: CASSESPSGREADTQYF.

The J gene is TRBJ2-1, the V gene TRBV7-9; 8 nucleotides line up with TRBD1. The CDR3 runs 15 residues. From germline, CDR1 is SEHNR and CDR2 FQNEAQ (reference sequence). The trim removed 6 bases at V and 5 bases at J, leaving 9 bases unmatched. The CDR3 region has the DNA TGTGCCAGCAGTCTGAGGACAGGGCCCCACAATGAGCAGTTCTTC. This codes for CASSLRTGPHNEQFF.

The V and J genes are TRBV6-1 and TRBJ1-1, with D possibly matching TRBD1 (5 bases). This CDR3 is built from 11 residues. V shed 4 bases and J shed 11 bases, with 11 bases lying between them. Germline CDR1 and CDR2: MNHNS and SASEGT. The CDR3, as DNA: TGTGCCAGCAGTGGGACAATATCTGCTTTCTTT. It codes for CASSGTISAFF.

This chain links TRBV29-1 with TRBJ2-5; D is possibly TRBD2 (5 bases). Germline assignment: CDR1 SQVTM and CDR2 ANQGSEA. The V gene lost 4 bases and the J gene lost 4 bases, with 10 bases spanning the gap. The CDR3 consists of 12 residues. CDR3 nucleotides: TGCAGCGTTGGGGCCGGAGGAGAGACCCAGTACTTC. Protein sequence: CSVGAGGETQYF.

V is TRBV2 and J is TRBJ2-3, with 7 positions matching TRBD2. CDR3 size: 14 residues. Germline V gene sequence: CDR1 SNHLY, CDR2 FYNNEI. The trim removed 11 bases at V and 2 bases at J, leaving 10 bases unmatched. The CDR3 DNA is TGTGCCGGGCAACAGCGGGAATTCACAGATACGCAGTATTTT. The encoded protein is CAGQQREFTDTQYF.

The chain couples TRBV14 to TRBJ2-3; 9 nucleotides line up with TRBD2. The CDR3 sequence is 14 residues long. Germline lookup yields CDR1 SGHDN and CDR2 FVKESK. The J segment lost 11 bases and the V segment lost 2 bases, leaving 8 bases of the junction unmatched. The CDR3 reads CASSQTLSGSRQYF. The CDR3 DNA follows: TGTGCCAGCAGCCAAACCCTTAGCGGGAGCAGGCAGTATTTT.